Following are 28 T cell receptor beta chains from one sample sequenced in a study of memory CD4+ T cells and cytomegalovirus serostatus. Some clones are missing from TCRdb's copy, which holds only in-frame ones; the method was immunoSEQ multiplex PCR. The sample has roughly 50,000 clones, 82% seen once. Single viable CD3+CD4+CD8-CD45RO+ cells were sorted as the memory CD4+ T cells. The specimen was memory CD4+ T cells from blood. The receptors stem from an adult in good health and CMV-seronegative. Some clones in this sample may be carry-over from other donors' samples.

The chain carries TRBV28 and TRBJ1-3; D unresolved. The V gene lost 3 bases and the J gene lost 4 bases, with 7 bases spanning the gap. This CDR3 comprises 13 residues. Germline V gene lookup returns CDR1 MDHEN and CDR2 SYDVKM. CDR3 protein: CASSFGGGNTIYF. The CDR3 DNA sequence: TGTGCCAGCAGTTTTGGAGGGGGAAACACCATATATTTT.

The chain joins TRBV30 to TRBJ1-2; 8 positions agree with TRBD1. CDR3 length equals 12 residues. J gave up 7 bases and V 5 bases, and 6 bases lay outside the gene matches. The germline V gene encodes CDR1 GTSNPN and CDR2 SVGIG (reference sequence). The chain's CDR3 is CAWGRQGSGYTF. The CDR3 DNA reads TGTGCCTGGGGACGACAGGGGTCTGGCTACACCTTC.

V gene TRBV7-3 combines with J gene TRBJ2-6; no definite D call. CDR1 and CDR2 (germline): SGHTA, FQGTGA. Trimming pared 4 bases from V and 0 bases from J, leaving 10 bases between. This CDR3 contains 16 residues. For the CDR3, the DNA is TGTGCCAGCAGCTCTCAGGCCAGCTCTGGGGCCAACGTCCTGACTTTC. It is translated as CASSSQASSGANVLTF.

Only a few counts were recorded for this clone. The V call is TRBV20-1, the J call TRBJ1-1; D is unclear. V lost 5 bases and J 7 bases, leaving 8 bases between the germline ends. CDR3 length equals 10 residues. Per germline, CDR1 DFQATT and CDR2 SNEGSKA (reference sequence). The CDR3 DNA sequence: TGCAGTGCTCTCGGGGTTGAAGCTTTCTTT. It encodes CSALGVEAFF.

The CDR3 loop reads CAISGDEGYYGYTF. In DNA, the CDR3 is TGTGCCATCAGTGGAGATGAGGGGTACTATGGCTACACCTTC. The chain carries TRBV10-3 and TRBJ1-2; D possibly corresponds to TRBD1 (5 bases). The germline V gene encodes CDR1 ENHRY and CDR2 SYGVKD. The CDR3 consists of 14 residues. V lost 4 bases to trimming and J lost 3 bases, with 12 bases between them.

This clone has more than one count but fewer than ten. DNA for the CDR3: TGTGCCAGCAGCTTACTAGCTAACACCGGGGAGCTGTTTTTT. Translated, it gives CASSLLANTGELFF. The chain links TRBV7-8 to TRBJ2-2; D may be TRBD2 (5 bases). V shed 2 bases and J shed 2 bases, with 6 bases lying between them. From germline, CDR1 is SGHVS and CDR2 FQNEAQ. The CDR3 length is 14 residues.

This rearrangement joins TRBV28 to TRBJ2-5, with 9 bases identical to TRBD2. V lost 3 bases, J lost 5 bases, and 13 bases stayed unmatched. Germline V gives CDR1 MDHEN, CDR2 SYDVKM. The CDR3 extends over 17 amino acids. The CDR3, as DNA: TGTGCCAGCAGTTTCGAGAATAGCGGGAGACGCCCGGAGACCCAGTACTTC. Translation gives CASSFENSGRRPETQYF.

The rearrangement links TRBV9 to TRBJ1-2; D is perhaps TRBD1 (6 bases). The V end lost 8 bases, the J end lost 6 bases, and 17 bases lay between the germline ends. Germline V gene lookup returns CDR1 SGDLS and CDR2 YYNGEE. This CDR3 spans 13 amino acids. The CDR3 DNA reads as TGTGCCAGGACATTCGACAGGACCCATGGCTACACCTTC. It specifies CARTFDRTHGYTF.

The chain couples TRBV30 to TRBJ2-3; 13 bases align to TRBD2. This CDR3 region has 14 residues. Germline V CDR1 and CDR2: GTSNPN, SVGIG (reference sequence). Germline trimming cut 2 bases from V and 6 bases from J; bases unmatched to any gene: 2. This chain's CDR3 is CAWSRLAGGDTQYF. The CDR3, as DNA: TGTGCCTGGAGTCGACTAGCGGGAGGCGATACGCAGTATTTT.

V is TRBV6-4 and J is TRBJ2-3; 7 bases are shared with TRBD2. Per germline, CDR1 MRHNA and CDR2 SNTAGT. Trimming took 5 bases from V and 2 from J; bases not matched to a gene: 10. The CDR3 has 16 residues. CDR3 sequence: CASSSNSGSPTDTQYF. The CDR3 DNA sequence: TGTGCCAGCAGTTCAAATAGCGGGTCGCCCACAGATACGCAGTATTTT.

The rearrangement links TRBV7-6 to TRBJ2-2; TRBD2 might be the D (7 bases). Germline V CDR1 and CDR2: SGHVS, FNYEAQ. V was clipped by 2 bases and J by 6 bases, with 10 bases between them. There are 14 residues in the CDR3. CDR3 nucleotide sequence: TGTGCCAGCAGCTTATTCGGGGGGCCCGGGGAGCTGTTTTTT. It specifies CASSLFGGPGELFF.

This clone was seen only a few times. The junction shows a germline mismatch at one end, possibly a read error. The chain recombines TRBV5-4 with TRBJ1-1; D is possibly TRBD1 (6 bases). From germline, CDR1 is SGHNT and CDR2 YYREEE (reference sequence). CDR3 size: 13 residues. The DNA of the CDR3 is TGTGTCAGCAGCCTCCCAGGGGACACTGAAGCTTTCTTT. Its translation: CVSSLPGDTEAFF.

The genes are TRBV6-5 and TRBJ2-7; D is undetermined. Germline loops: CDR1 MNHEY, CDR2 SVGAGI. Trimming left V 6 bases short and J 0 bases short, with 15 bases between. This CDR3 contains 15 residues. This CDR3 is CASRSLSANSYEQYF. The CDR3 DNA reads as TGTGCCAGCAGGTCCTTATCGGCAAACTCCTACGAGCAGTACTTC.

The chain links TRBV27 to TRBJ1-2; D is uncertain. The CDR3 contains 12 residues. Germline V gene data show CDR1 as MNHEY and CDR2 as SMNVEV (reference sequence). V lost 4 bases and J lost 8, with 11 bases in between. This CDR3 is CASSSDGRGYTF. The CDR3 DNA reads as TGTGCCAGCAGTTCGGACGGAAGGGGCTACACCTTC.

The rearrangement joins TRBV21-1 to TRBJ1-1. TRBV21-1 is a pseudogene. This CDR3 spans 16 amino acids. CDR3 sequence reads: CASSRPRVSGNTEAFF. The CDR3 DNA reads TGTGCCAGCAGCAGGCCCCGGGTTTCGGGAAACACTGAAGCTTTCTTT.

This clone has a handful of counts. The chain links TRBV14 to TRBJ1-1; no definite D call. CDR1 is SGHDN, CDR2 FVKESK, per germline. The CDR3 is 13 residues long. V was pared by 3 bases and J by 1 base, with 6 bases between. The CDR3 sequence is CASSHRRNTEAFF. The DNA for the CDR3 is TGTGCCAGCAGCCACCGGAGGAACACTGAAGCTTTCTTT.

This clone was detected only once. V usage is TRBV7-8 and J usage is TRBJ1-2, with 7 bases fitting TRBD1. This CDR3 contains 13 residues. Germline loops: CDR1 SGHVS, CDR2 FQNEAQ. J was trimmed by 8 bases and V by 5 bases; bases with no gene match: 8. CDR3 sequence reads: CASSLTGEGGYTF. In DNA form, the CDR3 reads TGTGCCAGCAGCCTTACAGGGGAAGGCGGCTACACCTTC. Full variable domain (remainder filled in from reference TRBV7-8 and TRBJ1-2): GAGVSQSPRYKVAKRGQDVALRCDPISGHVSLFWYQQALGQGPEFLTYFQNEAQLDKSGLPSDRFFAERPEGSVSTLKIQRTQQEDSAVYLCASSLTGEGGYTFGSGTRLTVV.

The genes are TRBV18 and TRBJ2-7, with D possibly TRBD1 on 6 matching bases. Trimming shortened V by 3 bases and J by 3 bases, and 15 bases separated the two germline ends. The CDR3 runs 15 residues. Germline V gives CDR1 KGHSH, CDR2 LQKENI. The CDR3 sequence is CASSPGSTGHYEQYF. CDR3 bases: TGTGCCAGCTCACCGGGCTCGACAGGACACTACGAGCAGTACTTC.

The V and J genes are TRBV9 and TRBJ2-1; the D gene is possibly TRBD2 (5 bases). Looked up from germline, CDR1 is SGDLS and CDR2 is YYNGEE. There are 13 residues in the CDR3. Trimming took off 3 bases at V and 5 bases at J, with 9 bases between the two ends. The CDR3 loop reads CASSAGRDNEQFF. CDR3 DNA sequence: TGTGCCAGCAGCGCTGGGAGAGACAATGAGCAGTTCTTC.

V gene TRBV29-1 combines with J gene TRBJ2-5, with D tentatively TRBD1 or TRBD2 (5 bases each). In germline, CDR1 is SQVTM, CDR2 ANQGSEA. Trimming took 4 bases from V and 7 from J, leaving 22 bases between them. The CDR3 length is 15 residues. The CDR3 coding sequence is TGCAGCGTTGTATTCAGCCAGTTACCTGGGGGGACCCAGTACTTC. Its protein is CSVVFSQLPGGTQYF.

This clone came up a few times. The chain links TRBV2 to TRBJ1-1, with D possibly TRBD1 on 5 matching bases. Germline V gene lookup returns CDR1 SNHLY and CDR2 FYNNEI. The CDR3 is made up of 12 amino acids. V was cut by 5 bases and J by 5 bases, with 9 bases left in between. The CDR3 is CASSPRGTEAFF. CDR3 DNA: TGTGCCAGCAGTCCCCGGGGGACTGAAGCTTTCTTT.

The rearrangement links TRBV4-1 to TRBJ1-3; TRBD1 aligns across 9 bases. With V trimmed by 1 base and J by 0 bases, 4 bases remained unmatched. Germline values: CDR1 MGHRA, CDR2 YSYEKL. The length of the CDR3 is 17 residues. The CDR3 DNA is TGCGCCAGCAGCCAAGCCGGGACAGGGATCTCTGGAAACACCATATATTTT. Amino acids: CASSQAGTGISGNTIYF.

The chain is built from TRBV25-1 and TRBJ2-1; the D call may be TRBD1 or TRBD2 (6 bases each). The CDR3 loop spans 12 amino acids. The germline V gene has CDR1 MGHDK and CDR2 SYGVNS. V lost 8 bases to trimming and J lost 8 bases, with 13 bases between them. As DNA, the CDR3 is TGTGCCAGCCGAGGGGGAGGCGATGAGCAGTTCTTC. Translation: CASRGGGDEQFF.

The chain combines TRBV6-1 with TRBJ1-5, with D uncertain. Per germline, CDR1 MNHNS and CDR2 SASEGT. The CDR3 contains 15 residues. V dropped 4 bases and J dropped 4 bases, with 14 bases sitting between them. The CDR3 protein is CASSVTPGGNQPQHF. In DNA form, the CDR3 reads TGTGCCAGCAGTGTAACCCCGGGAGGGAATCAGCCCCAGCATTTT.

This chain connects TRBV5-1 to TRBJ2-3, with 8 bases identical to TRBD2. CDR3 size: 15 residues. V dropped 2 bases and J dropped 0; count of bases not matched to a gene: 2. Germline CDR1 reads SGHRS; CDR2 reads YFSETQ. The CDR3, as DNA: TGCGCCAGCAGCTTCGGGACTAGAAGCACAGATACGCAGTATTTT. It specifies CASSFGTRSTDTQYF.

This rearrangement joins TRBV6-5 to TRBJ2-7; 7 nucleotides agree with TRBD1. J was trimmed by 3 bases and V by 6 bases; bases with no gene match: 8. The germline CDR1 and CDR2 sequences are MNHEY and SVGAGI. This CDR3 is built from 14 residues. CDR3 in DNA: TGTGCCAGCAGGCCCCGTTGGGACAGCTACGAGCAGTACTTC. Its protein is CASRPRWDSYEQYF.

V is TRBV5-5 and J is TRBJ1-3; weak D call: TRBD1 (6 bases). Germline assignment: CDR1 SGHKS and CDR2 YYEKEE (reference sequence). The CDR3 is 16 residues long. Trimming shortened V by 4 bases and J by 4 bases, and 18 bases separated the two germline ends. CDR3 sequence: CASSPLTGMSGNTIYF. The CDR3 nucleotides are TGTGCCAGCAGCCCCCTAACAGGGATGTCCGGAAACACCATATATTTT.

V and J are TRBV6-5 and TRBJ2-1; the match to TRBD2 covers 10 bases. CDR1 is MNHEY, CDR2 SVGAGI, per germline. The CDR3 runs 14 residues. V lost 11 bases to trimming and J lost 4 bases; unmatched junction nucleotides: 8. The CDR3 is CAVKGSGRYNEQFF. The CDR3 nucleotides read TGTGCCGTTAAAGGTAGCGGGAGGTACAATGAGCAGTTCTTC.